Detailed here is one T cell receptor (beta chain). Repertoires were generated with immunoSEQ multiplex PCR, while TCRdb's copy carries only in-frame clones and drops some. The sample shows 90,000 or so clones, 75% to 90% of them seen only once. This sample is drawn from a study of cytomegalovirus exposure and HLA in healthy donors. V dropped 2 bases and J dropped 3 bases, with 16 bases sitting between them. Germline CDR1 is MDHEN and CDR2 is SYDVKM. The length of the CDR3 is 16 residues. This receptor was taken from a man aged 18 to 29 in good health and CMV-seropositive. The material sequenced was PBMCs. This chain links TRBV28 with TRBJ1-1; D possibly corresponds to TRBD1 (5 bases). DNA for the CDR3: TGTGCCAGCAGTTTACGCCCCGGGGGAGGGTACACTGAAGCTTTCTTT. This translates into CASSLRPGGGYTEAFF.